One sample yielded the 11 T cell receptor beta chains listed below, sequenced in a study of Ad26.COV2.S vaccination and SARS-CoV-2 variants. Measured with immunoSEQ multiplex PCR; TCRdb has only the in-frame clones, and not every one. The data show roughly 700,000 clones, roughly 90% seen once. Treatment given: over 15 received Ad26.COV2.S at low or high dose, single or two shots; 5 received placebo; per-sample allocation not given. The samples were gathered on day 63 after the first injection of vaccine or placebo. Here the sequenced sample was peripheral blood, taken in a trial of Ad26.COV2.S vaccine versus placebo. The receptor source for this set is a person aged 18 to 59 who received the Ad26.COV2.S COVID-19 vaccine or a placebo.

CDR3 bases: TGTGCCTGGAGCGGTGGGGGACGAGAGACCCAGTACTTC. Its translation: CAWSGGGRETQYF. The chain employs TRBV30 and TRBJ2-5; D may match TRBD1 or TRBD2 (5 bases each). CDR1 and CDR2 from the germline V gene are GTSNPN and SVGIG (reference sequence). The length of the CDR3 is 13 residues. Between the trimmed V and J ends, which lost 3 bases and 4 bases, there was a span of 12 bases.

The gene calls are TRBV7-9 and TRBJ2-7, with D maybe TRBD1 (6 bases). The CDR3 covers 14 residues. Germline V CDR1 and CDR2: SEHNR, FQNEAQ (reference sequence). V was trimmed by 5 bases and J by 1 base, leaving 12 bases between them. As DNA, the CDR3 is TGTGCCAGCAGCCGACAGGTTGGGTCCTACGAGCAGTACTTC. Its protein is CASSRQVGSYEQYF.

The CDR3 region has the DNA TGTGCCAGCAGCCCCTGGGGGGCGAACACCGGGGAGCTGTTTTTT. It is translated as CASSPWGANTGELFF. This chain connects TRBV7-2 to TRBJ2-2; D may be TRBD2 (6 bases). The germline gives CDR1 SGHTA, CDR2 FQGNSA. V was cut by 5 bases and J by 0 bases, with 10 bases left in between. The CDR3 consists of 15 residues.

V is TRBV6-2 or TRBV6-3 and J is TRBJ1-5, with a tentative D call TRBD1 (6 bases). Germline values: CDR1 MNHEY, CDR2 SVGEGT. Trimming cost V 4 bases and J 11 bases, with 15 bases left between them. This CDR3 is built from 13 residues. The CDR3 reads CASSSGPSGAQHF. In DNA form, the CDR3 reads TGTGCCAGCAGTTCTGGCCCATCAGGGGCCCAGCATTTT.

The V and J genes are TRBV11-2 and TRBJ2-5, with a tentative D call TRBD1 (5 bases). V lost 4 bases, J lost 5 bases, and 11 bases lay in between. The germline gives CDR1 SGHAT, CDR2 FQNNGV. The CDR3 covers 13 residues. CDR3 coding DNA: TGTGCCAGCAGCTCCTTTAACAGGGAGACCCAGTACTTC. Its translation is CASSSFNRETQYF. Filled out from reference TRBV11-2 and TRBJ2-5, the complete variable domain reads EAGVAQSPRYKIIEKRQSVAFWCNPISGHATLYWYQQILGQGPKLLIQFQNNGVVDDSQLPKDRFSAERLKGVDSTLKIQPAKLEDSAVYLCASSSFNRETQYFGPGTRLLVL.

This chain's CDR3 is CASSLWGQANKNIQYF. DNA of the CDR3: TGTGCCAGCAGTTTATGGGGACAGGCCAATAAAAACATTCAGTACTTC. This chain connects TRBV27 to TRBJ2-4; 8 nucleotides agree with TRBD1. After removal of 1 base from V and 4 bases from J, the junction contained 6 bases not matched to a gene. The length of the CDR3 is 16 residues. CDR1 and CDR2 (germline): MNHEY, SMNVEV (reference sequence).

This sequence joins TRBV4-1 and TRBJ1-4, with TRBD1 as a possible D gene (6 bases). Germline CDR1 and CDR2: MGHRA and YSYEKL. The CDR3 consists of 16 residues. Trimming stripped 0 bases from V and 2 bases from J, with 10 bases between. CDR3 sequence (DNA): TGCGCCAGCAGCCAAGAGGGGGGGCGTACTAATGAAAAACTGTTTTTT. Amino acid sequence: CASSQEGGRTNEKLFF.

CDR3 sequence reads: CAISRDGNEQFF. The CDR3 coding sequence is TGTGCCATCAGCCGGGATGGCAATGAGCAGTTCTTC. The J gene is TRBJ2-1, the V gene TRBV10-3; a weak D match, TRBD2 (5 bases). The CDR3 is made up of 12 amino acids. Trimming cost V 6 bases and J 6 bases, with 9 bases left between them. Germline CDR1 and CDR2: ENHRY and SYGVKD.

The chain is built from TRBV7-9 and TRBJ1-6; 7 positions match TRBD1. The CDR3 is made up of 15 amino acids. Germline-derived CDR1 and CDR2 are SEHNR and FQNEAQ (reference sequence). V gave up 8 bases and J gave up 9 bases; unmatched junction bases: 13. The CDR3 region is CASSGQANVGSPLHF. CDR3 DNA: TGTGCCAGCTCCGGACAGGCCAATGTTGGTTCACCCCTCCACTTT.

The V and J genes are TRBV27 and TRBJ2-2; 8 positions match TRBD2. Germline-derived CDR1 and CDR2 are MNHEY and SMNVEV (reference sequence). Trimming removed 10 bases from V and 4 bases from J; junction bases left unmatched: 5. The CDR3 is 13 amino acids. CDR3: CATRTSSTGELFF. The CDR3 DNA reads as TGTGCCACCCGGACTAGCAGCACCGGGGAGCTGTTTTTT.

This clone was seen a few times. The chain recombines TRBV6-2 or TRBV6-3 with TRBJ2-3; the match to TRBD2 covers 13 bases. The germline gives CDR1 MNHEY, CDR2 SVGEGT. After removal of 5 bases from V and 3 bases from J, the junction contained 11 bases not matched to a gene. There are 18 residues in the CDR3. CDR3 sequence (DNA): TGTGCCAGCAGTCCCCGACTAGCGGGGGGCCGATCGACAGATACGCAGTATTTT. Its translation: CASSPRLAGGRSTDTQYF.